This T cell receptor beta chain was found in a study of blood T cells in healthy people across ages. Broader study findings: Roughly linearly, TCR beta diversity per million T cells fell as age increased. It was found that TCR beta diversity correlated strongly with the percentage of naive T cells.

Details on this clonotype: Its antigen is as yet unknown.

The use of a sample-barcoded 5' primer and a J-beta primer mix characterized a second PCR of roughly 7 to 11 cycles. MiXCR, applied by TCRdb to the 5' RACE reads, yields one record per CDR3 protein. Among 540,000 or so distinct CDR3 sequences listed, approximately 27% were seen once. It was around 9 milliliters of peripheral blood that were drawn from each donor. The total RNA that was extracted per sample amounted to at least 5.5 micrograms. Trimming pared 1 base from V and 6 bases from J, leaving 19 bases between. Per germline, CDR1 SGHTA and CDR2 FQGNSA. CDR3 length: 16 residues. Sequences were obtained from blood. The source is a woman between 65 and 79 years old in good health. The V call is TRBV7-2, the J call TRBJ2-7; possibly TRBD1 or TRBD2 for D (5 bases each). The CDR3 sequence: CASSLVVEGRGGEQYF. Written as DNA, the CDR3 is TGTGCCAGCAGCTTAGTCGTTGAGGGACGTGGAGGCGAGCAGTACTTC.